The present TCR beta chain was sequenced within a study of Ad26.COV2.S vaccination and SARS-CoV-2 variants. In the study overall: Donor was in the COV1001 Ad26.COV2.S trial arm. Into the muscle, Ad26.COV2.S was dosed once or twice, 56 days apart.

Trimming took 0 bases from V and 9 from J, leaving 18 bases between them. Germline CDR1 SGDLS, CDR2 YYNGEE. This CDR3 is 15 amino acids long. Treatment defined: roughly 19 received Ad26.COV2.S at low or high dose, single or two shots; roughly five received placebo; per-sample allocation not given. The samples date from day 63 after the first vaccine or placebo injection. This Boston cohort included adults aged 18-55 years. The data were produced by immunoSEQ multiplex PCR, yet TCRdb's version contains in-frame clones alone and is incomplete. The sample records some 450,000 clones, about 90% being singletons.

Specimen: peripheral blood, collected in a trial of Ad26.COV2.S vaccine versus placebo. The receptor was isolated from a person aged 18-65 years who received the Ad26.COV2.S COVID-19 vaccine or a placebo. The chain is built from TRBV9 and TRBJ2-5, with D perhaps TRBD2 (6 bases). The CDR3 loop is CASSVDARGAGAQYF. In nucleotides, the CDR3 is TGTGCCAGCAGCGTAGATGCCCGCGGGGCTGGGGCCCAGTACTTC.